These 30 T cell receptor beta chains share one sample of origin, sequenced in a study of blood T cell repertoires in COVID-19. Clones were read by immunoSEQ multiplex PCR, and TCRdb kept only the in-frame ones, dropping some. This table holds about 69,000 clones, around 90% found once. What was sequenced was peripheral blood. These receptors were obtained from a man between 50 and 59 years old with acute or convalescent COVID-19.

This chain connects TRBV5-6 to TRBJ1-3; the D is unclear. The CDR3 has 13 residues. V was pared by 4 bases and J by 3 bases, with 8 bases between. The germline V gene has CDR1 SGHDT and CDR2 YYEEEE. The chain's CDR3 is CASSTGGGNTIYF. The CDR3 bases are TGTGCCAGCAGCACGGGAGGTGGAAACACCATATATTTT.

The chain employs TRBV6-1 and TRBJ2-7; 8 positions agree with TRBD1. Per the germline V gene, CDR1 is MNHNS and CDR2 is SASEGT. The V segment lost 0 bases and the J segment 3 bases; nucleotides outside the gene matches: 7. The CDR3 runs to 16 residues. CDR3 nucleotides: TGTGCCAGCAGTGAAGCGATCGGCAGGGGGCTCTACGAGCAGTACTTC. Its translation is CASSEAIGRGLYEQYF.

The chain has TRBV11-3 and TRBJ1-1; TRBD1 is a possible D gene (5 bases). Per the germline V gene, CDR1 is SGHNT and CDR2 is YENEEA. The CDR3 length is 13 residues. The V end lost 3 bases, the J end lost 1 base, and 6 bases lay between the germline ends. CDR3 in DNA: TGTGCCAGCAGCTTCCAGGGGAACACTGAAGCTTTCTTT. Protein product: CASSFQGNTEAFF.

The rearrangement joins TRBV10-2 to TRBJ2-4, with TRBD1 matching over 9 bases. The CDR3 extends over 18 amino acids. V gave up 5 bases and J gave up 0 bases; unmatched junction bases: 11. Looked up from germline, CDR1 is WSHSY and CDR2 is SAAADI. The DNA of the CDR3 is TGCGCCAGCAGTCCACGGACAGGGGCCGACGCAGCCAAAAACATTCAGTACTTC. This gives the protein CASSPRTGADAAKNIQYF.

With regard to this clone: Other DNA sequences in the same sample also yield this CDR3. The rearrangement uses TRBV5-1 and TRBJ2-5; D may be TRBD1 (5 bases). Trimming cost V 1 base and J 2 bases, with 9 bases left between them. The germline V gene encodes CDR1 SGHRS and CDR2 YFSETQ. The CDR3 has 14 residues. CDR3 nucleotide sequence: TGCGCCAGCAGCTTGACGACAGCTCAAGAGACCCAGTACTTC. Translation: CASSLTTAQETQYF.

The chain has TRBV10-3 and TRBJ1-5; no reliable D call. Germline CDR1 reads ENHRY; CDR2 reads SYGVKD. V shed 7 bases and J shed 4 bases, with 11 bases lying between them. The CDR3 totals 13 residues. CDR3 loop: CAITENSNQPQHF. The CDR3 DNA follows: TGTGCCATCACCGAGAATAGTAATCAGCCCCAGCATTTT.

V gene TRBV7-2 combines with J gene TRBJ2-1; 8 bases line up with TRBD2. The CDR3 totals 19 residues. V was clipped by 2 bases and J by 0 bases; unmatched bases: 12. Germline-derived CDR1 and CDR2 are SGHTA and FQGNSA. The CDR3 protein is CASSLWGGRKEGSYNEQFF. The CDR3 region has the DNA TGTGCCAGCAGCTTATGGGGCGGGAGGAAGGAGGGCTCCTACAATGAGCAGTTCTTC.

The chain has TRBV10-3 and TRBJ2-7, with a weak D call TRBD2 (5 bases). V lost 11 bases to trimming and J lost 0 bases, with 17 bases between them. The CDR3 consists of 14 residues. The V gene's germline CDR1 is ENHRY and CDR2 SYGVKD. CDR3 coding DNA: TGTGCCGCCTCTAGGGAGCGCTTCTCCTACGAGCAGTACTTC. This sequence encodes CAASRERFSYEQYF.

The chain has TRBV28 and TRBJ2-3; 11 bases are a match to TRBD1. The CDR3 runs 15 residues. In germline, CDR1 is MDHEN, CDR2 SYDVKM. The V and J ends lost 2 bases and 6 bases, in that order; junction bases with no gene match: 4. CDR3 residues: CASSLRTGGRDTQYF. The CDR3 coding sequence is TGTGCCAGCAGTTTACGGACAGGGGGCAGGGATACGCAGTATTTT.

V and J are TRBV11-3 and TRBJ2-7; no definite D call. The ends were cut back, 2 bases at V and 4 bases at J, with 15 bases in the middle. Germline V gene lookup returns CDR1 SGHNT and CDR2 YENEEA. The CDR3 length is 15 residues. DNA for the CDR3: TGTGCCAGCAGCTTAAATCCAGGTAACCCATACGAGCAGTACTTC. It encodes CASSLNPGNPYEQYF.

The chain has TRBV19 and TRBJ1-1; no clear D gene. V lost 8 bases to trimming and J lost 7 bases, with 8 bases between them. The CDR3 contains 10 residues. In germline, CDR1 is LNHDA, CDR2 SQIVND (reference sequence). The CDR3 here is CASVGFEAFF. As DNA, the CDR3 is TGTGCCAGTGTCGGGTTTGAAGCTTTCTTT.

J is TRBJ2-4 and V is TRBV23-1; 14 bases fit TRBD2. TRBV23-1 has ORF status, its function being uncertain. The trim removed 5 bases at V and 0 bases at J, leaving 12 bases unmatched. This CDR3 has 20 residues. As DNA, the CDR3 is TGCGCCAGCAGTGAGACTAGCGGGAGGGCCGGCTCCTTAGCCAAAAACATTCAGTACTTC. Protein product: CASSETSGRAGSLAKNIQYF.

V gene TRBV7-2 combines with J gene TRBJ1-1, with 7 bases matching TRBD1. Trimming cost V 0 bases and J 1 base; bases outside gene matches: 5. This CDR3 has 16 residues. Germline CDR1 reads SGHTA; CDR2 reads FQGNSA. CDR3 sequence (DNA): TGTGCCAGCAGCTTAGCAGGGGGCGCGGGGAACACTGAAGCTTTCTTT. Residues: CASSLAGGAGNTEAFF.

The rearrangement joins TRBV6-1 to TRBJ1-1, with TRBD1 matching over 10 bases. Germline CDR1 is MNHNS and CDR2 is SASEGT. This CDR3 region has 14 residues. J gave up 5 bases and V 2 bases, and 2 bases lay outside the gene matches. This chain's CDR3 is CASSEWTGGTEAFF. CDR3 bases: TGTGCCAGCAGTGAATGGACAGGGGGGACTGAAGCTTTCTTT.

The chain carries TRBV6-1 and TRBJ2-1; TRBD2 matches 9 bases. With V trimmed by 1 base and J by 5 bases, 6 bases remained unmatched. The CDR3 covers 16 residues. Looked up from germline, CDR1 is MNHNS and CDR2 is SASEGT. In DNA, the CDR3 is TGTGCCAGCAGTGAAGTACTAGCGGGTGGGAACAATGAGCAGTTCTTC. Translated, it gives CASSEVLAGGNNEQFF.

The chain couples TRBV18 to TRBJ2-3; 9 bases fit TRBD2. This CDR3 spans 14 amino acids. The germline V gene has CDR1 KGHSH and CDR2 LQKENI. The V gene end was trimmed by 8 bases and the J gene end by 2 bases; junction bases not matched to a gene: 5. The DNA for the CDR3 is TGTGCCAGCACGACTAGCGGATACACAGATACGCAGTATTTT. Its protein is CASTTSGYTDTQYF.

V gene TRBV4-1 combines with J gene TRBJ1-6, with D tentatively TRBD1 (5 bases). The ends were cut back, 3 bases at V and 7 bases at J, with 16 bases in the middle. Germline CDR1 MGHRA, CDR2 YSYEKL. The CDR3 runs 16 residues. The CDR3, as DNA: TGCGCCAGCAGCCACCCAGAAGGGGCTCGGAATTCACCCCTCCACTTT. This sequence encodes CASSHPEGARNSPLHF.

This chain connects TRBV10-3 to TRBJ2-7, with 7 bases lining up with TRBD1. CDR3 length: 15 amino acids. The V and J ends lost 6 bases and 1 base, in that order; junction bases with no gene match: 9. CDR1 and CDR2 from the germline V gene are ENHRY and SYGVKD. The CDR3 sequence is CAIRGTARGSYEQYF. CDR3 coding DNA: TGTGCCATCAGGGGGACAGCGAGGGGTTCCTACGAGCAGTACTTC.

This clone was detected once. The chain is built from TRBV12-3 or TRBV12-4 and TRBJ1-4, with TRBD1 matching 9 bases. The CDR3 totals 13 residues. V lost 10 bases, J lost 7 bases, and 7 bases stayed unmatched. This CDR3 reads CATTGQGSEKLFF. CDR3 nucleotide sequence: TGTGCCACCACGGGACAGGGTAGTGAAAAACTGTTTTTT.

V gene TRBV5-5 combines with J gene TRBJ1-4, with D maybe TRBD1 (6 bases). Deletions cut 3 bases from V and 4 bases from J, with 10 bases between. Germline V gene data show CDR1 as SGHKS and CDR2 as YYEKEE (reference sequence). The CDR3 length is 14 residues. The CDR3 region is CASSSGTLNEKLFF. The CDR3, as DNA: TGTGCCAGCAGCTCCGGGACACTTAATGAAAAACTGTTTTTT. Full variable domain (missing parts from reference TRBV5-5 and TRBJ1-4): DAGVTQSPTHLIKTRGQQVTLRCSPISGHKSVSWYQQVLGQGPQFIFQYYEKEERGRGNFPDRFSARQFPNYSSELNVNALLLGDSALYLCASSSGTLNEKLFFGSGTQLSVL.

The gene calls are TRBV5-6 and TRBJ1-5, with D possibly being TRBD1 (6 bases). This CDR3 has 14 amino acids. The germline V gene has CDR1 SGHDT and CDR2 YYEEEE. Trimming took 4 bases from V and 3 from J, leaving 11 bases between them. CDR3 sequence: CASSTGQTNQPQHF. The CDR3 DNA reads TGTGCCAGCAGCACAGGACAGACCAATCAGCCCCAGCATTTT. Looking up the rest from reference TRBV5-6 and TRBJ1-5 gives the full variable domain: DAGVTQSPTHLIKTRGQQVTLRCSPKSGHDTVSWYQQALGQGPQFIFQYYEEEERQRGNFPDRFSGHQFPNYSSELNVNALLLGDSALYLCASSTGQTNQPQHFGDGTRLSIL.

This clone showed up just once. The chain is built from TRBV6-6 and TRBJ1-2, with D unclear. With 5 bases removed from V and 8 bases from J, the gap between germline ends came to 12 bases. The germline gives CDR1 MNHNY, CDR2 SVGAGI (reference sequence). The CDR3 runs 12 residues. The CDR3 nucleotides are TGTGCCAGCAGTCCTGACCCGGGGGGCTACACCTTC. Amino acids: CASSPDPGGYTF.

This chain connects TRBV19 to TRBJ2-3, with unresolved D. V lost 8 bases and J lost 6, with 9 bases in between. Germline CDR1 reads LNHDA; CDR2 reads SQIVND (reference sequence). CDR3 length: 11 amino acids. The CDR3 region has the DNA TGTGCCAGTGCCGACGGGGATACGCAGTATTTT. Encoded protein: CASADGDTQYF.

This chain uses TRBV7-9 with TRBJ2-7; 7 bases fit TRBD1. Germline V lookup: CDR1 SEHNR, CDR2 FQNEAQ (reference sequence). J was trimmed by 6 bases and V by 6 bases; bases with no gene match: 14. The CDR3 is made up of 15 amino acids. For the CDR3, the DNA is TGTGCCAGCAGTCCGCCCGACAGGGCCGTAGGCGAGCAGTACTTC. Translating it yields CASSPPDRAVGEQYF.

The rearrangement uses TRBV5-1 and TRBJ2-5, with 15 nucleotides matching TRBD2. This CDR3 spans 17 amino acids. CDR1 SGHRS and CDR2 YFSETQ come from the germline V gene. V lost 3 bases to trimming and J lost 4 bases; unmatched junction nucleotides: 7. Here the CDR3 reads CASSSSLGLAGGETQYF. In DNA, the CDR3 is TGCGCCAGCAGCTCCTCCCTGGGACTAGCGGGAGGAGAGACCCAGTACTTC.

CDR3 residues: CASSEYMDRDNQPQHF. For the CDR3, the DNA is TGTGCCAGTAGTGAGTATATGGACAGGGACAATCAGCCCCAGCATTTT. The chain joins TRBV19 to TRBJ1-5, with TRBD1 matching over 8 bases. J gave up 3 bases and V 5 bases, and 9 bases lay outside the gene matches. The CDR3 runs 16 residues. Germline CDR1 LNHDA, CDR2 SQIVND (reference sequence).

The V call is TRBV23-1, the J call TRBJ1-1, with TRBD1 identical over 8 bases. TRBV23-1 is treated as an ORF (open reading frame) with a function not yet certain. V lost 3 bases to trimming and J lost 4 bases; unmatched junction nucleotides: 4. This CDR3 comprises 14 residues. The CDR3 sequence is CASSHPGQVTEAFF. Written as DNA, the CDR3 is TGCGCCAGCAGTCATCCGGGACAGGTCACTGAAGCTTTCTTT.

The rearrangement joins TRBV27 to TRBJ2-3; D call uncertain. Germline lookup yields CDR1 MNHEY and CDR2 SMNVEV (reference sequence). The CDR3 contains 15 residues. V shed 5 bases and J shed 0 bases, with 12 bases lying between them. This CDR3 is CASSPSYSSTDTQYF. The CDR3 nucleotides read TGTGCCAGCAGTCCATCCTACAGTAGCACAGATACGCAGTATTTT.

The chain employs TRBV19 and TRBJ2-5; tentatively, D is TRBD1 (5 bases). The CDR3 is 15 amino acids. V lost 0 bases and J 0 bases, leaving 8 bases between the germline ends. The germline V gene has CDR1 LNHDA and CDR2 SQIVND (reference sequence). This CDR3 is CASSIDLTDQETQYF. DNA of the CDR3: TGTGCCAGTAGTATAGATCTGACAGACCAAGAGACCCAGTACTTC.

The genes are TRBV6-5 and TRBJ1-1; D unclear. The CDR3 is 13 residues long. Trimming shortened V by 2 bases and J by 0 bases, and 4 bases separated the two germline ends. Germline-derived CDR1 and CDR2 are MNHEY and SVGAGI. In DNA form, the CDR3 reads TGTGCCAGCAGTTACGAGATGAACACTGAAGCTTTCTTT. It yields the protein CASSYEMNTEAFF.